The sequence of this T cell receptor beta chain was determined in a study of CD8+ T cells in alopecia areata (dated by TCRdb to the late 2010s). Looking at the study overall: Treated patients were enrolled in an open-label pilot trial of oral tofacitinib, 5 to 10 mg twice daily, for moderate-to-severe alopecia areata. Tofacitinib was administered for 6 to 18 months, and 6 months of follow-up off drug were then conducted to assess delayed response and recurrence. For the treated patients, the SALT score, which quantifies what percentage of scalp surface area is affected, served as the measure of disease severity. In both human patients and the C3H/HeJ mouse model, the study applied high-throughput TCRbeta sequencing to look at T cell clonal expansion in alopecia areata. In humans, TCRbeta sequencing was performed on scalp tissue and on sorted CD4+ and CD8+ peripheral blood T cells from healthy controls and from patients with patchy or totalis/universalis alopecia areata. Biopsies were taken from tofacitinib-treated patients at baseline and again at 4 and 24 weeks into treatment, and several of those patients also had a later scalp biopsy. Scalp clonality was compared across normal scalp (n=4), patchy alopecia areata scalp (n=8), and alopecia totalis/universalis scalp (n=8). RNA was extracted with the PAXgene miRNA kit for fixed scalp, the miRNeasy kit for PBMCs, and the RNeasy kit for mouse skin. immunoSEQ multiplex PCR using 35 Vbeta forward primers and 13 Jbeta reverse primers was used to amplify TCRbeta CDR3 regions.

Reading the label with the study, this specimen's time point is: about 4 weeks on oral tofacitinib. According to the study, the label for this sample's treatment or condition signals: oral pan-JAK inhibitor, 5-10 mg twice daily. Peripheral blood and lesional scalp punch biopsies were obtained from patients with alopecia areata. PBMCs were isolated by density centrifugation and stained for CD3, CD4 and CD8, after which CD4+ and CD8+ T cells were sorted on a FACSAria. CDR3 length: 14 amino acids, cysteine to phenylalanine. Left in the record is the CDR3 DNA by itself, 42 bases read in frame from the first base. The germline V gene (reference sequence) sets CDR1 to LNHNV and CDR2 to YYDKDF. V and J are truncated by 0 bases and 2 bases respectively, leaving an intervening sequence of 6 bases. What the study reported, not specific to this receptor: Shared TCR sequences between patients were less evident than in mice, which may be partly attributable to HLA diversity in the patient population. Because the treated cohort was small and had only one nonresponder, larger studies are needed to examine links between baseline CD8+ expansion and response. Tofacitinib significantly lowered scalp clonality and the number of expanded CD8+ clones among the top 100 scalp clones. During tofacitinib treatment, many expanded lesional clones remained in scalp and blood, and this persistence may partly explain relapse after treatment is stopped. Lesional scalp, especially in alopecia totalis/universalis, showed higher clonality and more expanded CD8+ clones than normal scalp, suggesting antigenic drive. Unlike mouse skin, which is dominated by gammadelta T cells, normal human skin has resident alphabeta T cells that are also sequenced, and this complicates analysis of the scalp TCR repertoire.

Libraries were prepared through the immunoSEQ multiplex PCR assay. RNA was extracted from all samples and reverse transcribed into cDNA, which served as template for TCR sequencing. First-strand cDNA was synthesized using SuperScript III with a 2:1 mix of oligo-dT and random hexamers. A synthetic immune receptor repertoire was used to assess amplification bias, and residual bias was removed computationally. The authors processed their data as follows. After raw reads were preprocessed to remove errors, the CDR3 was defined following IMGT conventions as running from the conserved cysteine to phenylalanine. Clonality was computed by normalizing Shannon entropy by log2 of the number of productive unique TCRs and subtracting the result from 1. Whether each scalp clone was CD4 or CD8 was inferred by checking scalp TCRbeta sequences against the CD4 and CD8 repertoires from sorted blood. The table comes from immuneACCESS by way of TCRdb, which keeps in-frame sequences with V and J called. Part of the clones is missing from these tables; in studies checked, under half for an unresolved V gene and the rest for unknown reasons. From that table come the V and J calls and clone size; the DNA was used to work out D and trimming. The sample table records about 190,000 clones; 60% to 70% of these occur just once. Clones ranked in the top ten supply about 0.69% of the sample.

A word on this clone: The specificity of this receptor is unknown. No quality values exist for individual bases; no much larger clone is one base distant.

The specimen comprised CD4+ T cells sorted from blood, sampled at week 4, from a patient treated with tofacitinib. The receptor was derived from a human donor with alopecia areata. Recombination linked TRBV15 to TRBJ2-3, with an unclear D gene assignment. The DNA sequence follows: TGTGCCACCAGCAGAGAAGCGTACACAGATACGCAGTATTTT. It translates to CATSREAYTDTQYF.